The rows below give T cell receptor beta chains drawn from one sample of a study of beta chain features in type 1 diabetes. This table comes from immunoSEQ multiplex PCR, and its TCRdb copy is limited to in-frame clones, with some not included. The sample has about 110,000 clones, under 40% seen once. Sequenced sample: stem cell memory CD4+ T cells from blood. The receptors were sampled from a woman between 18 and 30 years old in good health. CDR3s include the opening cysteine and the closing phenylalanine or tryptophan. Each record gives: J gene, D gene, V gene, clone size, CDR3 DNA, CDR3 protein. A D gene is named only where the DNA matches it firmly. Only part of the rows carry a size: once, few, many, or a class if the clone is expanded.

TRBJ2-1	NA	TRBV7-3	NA	TGTGCCAGCAGCTTAACTTTCGGTGATGAGCAGTTCTTC	CASSLTFGDEQFF
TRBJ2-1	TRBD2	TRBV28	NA	TGTGCCAGCACCCCCCGGCGGGAGAGGTCTTACAATGAGCAGTTCTTC	CASTPRRERSYNEQFF
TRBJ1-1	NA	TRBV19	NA	TGTGCCAGTAGTATTCACAGGGTGACTGAAGCTTTCTTT	CASSIHRVTEAFF
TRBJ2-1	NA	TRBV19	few	TGTGCCAGTAGTATAAGAGGGCCGGGGGATGAGCAGTTCTTC	CASSIRGPGDEQFF
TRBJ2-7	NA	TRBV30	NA	TGTGCCTGGAGGGGGGCGGGTGAGCAGTACTTC	CAWRGAGEQYF
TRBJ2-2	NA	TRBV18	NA	TGTGCCAGCTCACCACGAATACAGCACACCGGGGAGCTGTTTTTT	CASSPRIQHTGELFF
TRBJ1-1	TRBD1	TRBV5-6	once	TGTGCCAGCAGCTGGACAGGGATTGAAGCTTTCTTT	CASSWTGIEAFF
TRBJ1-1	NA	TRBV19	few	TGTGCCAGTAGCCGGACAGCGGCGAACACTGAAGCTTTCTTT	CASSRTAANTEAFF
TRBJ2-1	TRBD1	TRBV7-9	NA	TGTGCCAGCAGCTTCGTGACAGGGGCCTACAATGAGCAGTTCTTC	CASSFVTGAYNEQFF
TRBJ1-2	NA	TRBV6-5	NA	TGTGCCAGCAGTTCCGGGACTTACTATGGCTACACCTTC	CASSSGTYYGYTF
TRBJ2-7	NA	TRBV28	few	TGTGCCAGCAGTTGGGGAGACCGCGAGCAGTACTTC	CASSWGDREQYF
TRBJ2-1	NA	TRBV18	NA	TGTGCCAGCTCACCCGGGGCAGGGGGGAATGAGCAGTTCTTC	CASSPGAGGNEQFF
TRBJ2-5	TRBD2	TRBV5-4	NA	TGTGCCAGCAGCCGGGCTGGACTAGCGGGACGGCAAGAGACCCAGTACTTC	CASSRAGLAGRQETQYF
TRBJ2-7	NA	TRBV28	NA	TGTGCCAGTCGCCGGGACATCTCCTACGAGCAGTACTTC	CASRRDISYEQYF
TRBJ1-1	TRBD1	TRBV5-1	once	TGCGCCAGCAGCAAGGGACAGGGGGCCCGCACTGAAGCTTTCTTT	CASSKGQGARTEAFF
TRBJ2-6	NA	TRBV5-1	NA	TGCGCCAGCAGCTTGGTCAGGGTAGGCTCTGGGGCCAACGTCCTGACTTTC	CASSLVRVGSGANVLTF
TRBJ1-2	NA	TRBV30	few	TGTGCCTGGAGTAATCGCGGGCAGGTCTATGGCTACACCTTC	CAWSNRGQVYGYTF
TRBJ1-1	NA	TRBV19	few	TGTGCCAGTAGTAAGAGTACCATGAACACTGAAGCTTTCTTT	CASSKSTMNTEAFF
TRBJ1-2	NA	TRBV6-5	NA	TGTGCCAGCAGGGGGAGCGGGGACTATGGCTACACCTTC	CASRGSGDYGYTF
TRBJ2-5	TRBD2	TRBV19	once	TGTGCCAGTAGGGGCGGGAGGGCCGGAGAGACCCAGTACTTC	CASRGGRAGETQYF
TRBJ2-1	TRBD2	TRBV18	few	TGTGCCAGCTCACCCCGGGCGGGGGACCCCCAAAGCTCCTACAATGAGCAGTTCTTC	CASSPRAGDPQSSYNEQFF
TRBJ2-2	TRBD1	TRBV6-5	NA	TGTGCCAGCAGTCCTCTACAGGGGGGCACCGGGGAGCTGTTTTTT	CASSPLQGGTGELFF
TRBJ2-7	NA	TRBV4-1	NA	TGCGCCAGCAGCCAAGGGATCGGGGGTCTCCTTTGGGAGCAGTACTTC	CASSQGIGGLLWEQYF
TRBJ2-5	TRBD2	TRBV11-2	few	TGTGCCAGCAGTTCTGGACTAGCGCCGTACCAAGAGACCCAGTACTTC	CASSSGLAPYQETQYF
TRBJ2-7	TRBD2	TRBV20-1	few	TGCAGTGGCGGGAGGGCCGTCGAGCAGTACTTC	CSGGRAVEQYF
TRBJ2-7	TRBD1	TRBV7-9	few	TGTGCCAGCAGCGACCGGGACAGTCCCTCCTACGAGCAGTACTTC	CASSDRDSPSYEQYF
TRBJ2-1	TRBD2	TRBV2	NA	TGTGCCTGGAGGAAGACTAGCGGGAGTAATGAGCAGTTCTTC	CAWRKTSGSNEQFF